Sequencing of this T cell receptor (beta chain) was carried out in a study of T cells expressing NK-cell markers. TCRdb reworked the 5' RACE reads into one entry per CDR3 protein, no DNA. The sample is made up of a few hundred thousand distinct CDR3 sequences, and the top ten hold 5.2% of it. Study-level results: Top CD8+ clonotypes included the dominant CD3+CD56+NKG2C+ clonotypes in six donors. Dominance of the CD3+CD56-NKG2C+ fraction by these clonotypes also held in several donors. Certain NKG2C+ T cell clones were expanded, and their HCMV specificity remained unclear.

Germline CDR1 and CDR2: SGHRS and YFSETQ. There are 16 residues in the CDR3. With regard to this clonotype: Its antigen is not known.

The receptor was derived from a man aged 18 to 69 in good health. This chain connects TRBV5-1 to TRBJ2-3; the D call from TCRdb, TRBD1, cannot be confirmed without DNA. Sequencing used blood T cells: a sorted CD56 or NKG2C T cell subset, CD4+ or CD8+ T cells, or bulk PBMC T cells (not recorded which). The CDR3 reads CASSFPVDRVTDTQYF.